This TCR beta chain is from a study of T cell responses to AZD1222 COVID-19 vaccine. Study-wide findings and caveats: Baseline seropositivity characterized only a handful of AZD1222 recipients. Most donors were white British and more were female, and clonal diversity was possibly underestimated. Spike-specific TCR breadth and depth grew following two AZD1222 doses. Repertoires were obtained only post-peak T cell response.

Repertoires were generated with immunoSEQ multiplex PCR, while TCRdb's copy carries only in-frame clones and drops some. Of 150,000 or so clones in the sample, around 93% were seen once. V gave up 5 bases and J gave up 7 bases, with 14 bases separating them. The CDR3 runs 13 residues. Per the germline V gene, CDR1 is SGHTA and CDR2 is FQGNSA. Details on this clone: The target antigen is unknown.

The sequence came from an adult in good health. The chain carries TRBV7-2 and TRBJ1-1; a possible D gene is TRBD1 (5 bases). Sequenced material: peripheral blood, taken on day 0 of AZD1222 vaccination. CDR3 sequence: CASSIGEGFEAFF. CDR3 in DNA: TGTGCCAGCAGCATAGGGGAGGGCTTTGAAGCTTTCTTT.